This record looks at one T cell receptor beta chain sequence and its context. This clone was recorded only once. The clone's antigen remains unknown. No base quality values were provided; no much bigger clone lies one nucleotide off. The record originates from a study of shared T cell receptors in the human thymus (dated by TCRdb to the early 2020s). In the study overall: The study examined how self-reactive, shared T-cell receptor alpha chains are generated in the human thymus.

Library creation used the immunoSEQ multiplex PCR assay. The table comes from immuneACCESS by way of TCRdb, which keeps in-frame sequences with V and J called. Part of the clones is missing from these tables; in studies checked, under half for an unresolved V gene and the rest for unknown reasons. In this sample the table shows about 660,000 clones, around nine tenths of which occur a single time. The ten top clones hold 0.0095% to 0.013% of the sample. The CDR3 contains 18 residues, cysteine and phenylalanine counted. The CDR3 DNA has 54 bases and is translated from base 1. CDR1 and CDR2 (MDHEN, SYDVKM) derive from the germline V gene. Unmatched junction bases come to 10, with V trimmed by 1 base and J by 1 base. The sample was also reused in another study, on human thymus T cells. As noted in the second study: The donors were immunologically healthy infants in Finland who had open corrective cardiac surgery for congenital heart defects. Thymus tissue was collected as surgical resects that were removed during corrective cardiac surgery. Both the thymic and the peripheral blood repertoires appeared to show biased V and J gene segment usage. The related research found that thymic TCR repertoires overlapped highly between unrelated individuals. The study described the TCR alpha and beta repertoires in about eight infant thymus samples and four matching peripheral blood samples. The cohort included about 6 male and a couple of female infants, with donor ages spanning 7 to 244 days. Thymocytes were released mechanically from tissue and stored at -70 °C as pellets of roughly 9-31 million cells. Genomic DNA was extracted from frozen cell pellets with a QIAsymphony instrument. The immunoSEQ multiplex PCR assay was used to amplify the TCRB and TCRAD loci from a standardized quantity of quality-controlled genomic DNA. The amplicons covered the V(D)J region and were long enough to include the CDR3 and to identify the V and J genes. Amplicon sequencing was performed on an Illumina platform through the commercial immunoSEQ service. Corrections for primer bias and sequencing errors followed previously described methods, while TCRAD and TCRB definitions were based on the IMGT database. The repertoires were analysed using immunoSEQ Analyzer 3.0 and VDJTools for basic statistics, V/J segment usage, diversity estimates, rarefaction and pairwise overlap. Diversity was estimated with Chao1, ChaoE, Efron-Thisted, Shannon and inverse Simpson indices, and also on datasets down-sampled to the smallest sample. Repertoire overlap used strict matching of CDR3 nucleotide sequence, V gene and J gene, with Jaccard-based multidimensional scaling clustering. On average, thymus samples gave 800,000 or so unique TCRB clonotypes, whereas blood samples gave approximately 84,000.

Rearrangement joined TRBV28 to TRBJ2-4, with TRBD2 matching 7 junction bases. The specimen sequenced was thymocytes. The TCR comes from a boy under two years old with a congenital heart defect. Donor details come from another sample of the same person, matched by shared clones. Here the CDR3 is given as CASSLYSAGAEAKNIQYF. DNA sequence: TGTGCCAGCAGTTTATATTCCGCGGGAGCGGAGGCCAAAAACATTCAGTACTTC.